A single sample is the source of the 8 T cell receptor beta chains below, sequenced in a study of T-cell reconstitution after alpha-beta-depleted transplantation in children. Researchers prepared the TCRbeta library using unique molecular identifiers, the study reports. TCRdb re-analysed the PCR reads in MiXCR, keeping a single row per CDR3 protein. The sample holds 260,000 or so distinct CDR3 sequences, more than 10% seen once. The sequencing used PBMCs from the stem cell graft donor, collected from the stem cell graft. Receptors originate from a human donor who donated a stem cell graft to a child with acute lymphoblastic leukemia.

The chain links TRBV4-2 to TRBJ2-7, with D unclear. The germline gives CDR1 LGHNA, CDR2 YNFKEQ. The ends were cut back, 0 bases at V and 10 bases at J, with 13 bases in the middle. The CDR3 contains 13 residues. The CDR3 sequence: CASSQDMGVLQYF. The CDR3 region has the DNA TGTGCCAGCAGCCAAGATATGGGCGTTCTACAGTACTTC.

In its sample, this clonotype was seen a few times. This chain links TRBV4-2 with TRBJ2-2; 11 bases map to TRBD2. Germline V gene sequence: CDR1 LGHNA, CDR2 YNFKEQ. The V and J ends lost 4 bases and 0 bases, in that order; junction bases with no gene match: 22. The CDR3 is made up of 23 amino acids. DNA for the CDR3: TGTGCCAGCAGCCCTCGGGGGGGTCCTTGGCTAGCGGGAGGCCTCGCGAACACCGGGGAGCTGTTTTTT. Translating it yields CASSPRGGPWLAGGLANTGELFF.

This clonotype appeared a few times. J is TRBJ1-5 and V is TRBV4-3, with D unclear. The CDR3 is made up of 15 amino acids. V lost 0 bases and J lost 1, with 7 bases in between. CDR1 LGHNA and CDR2 YSLEER come from the germline V gene. The CDR3, as DNA: TGCGCCAGCAGCCAAGATGCCTCCAGCAATCAGCCCCAGCATTTT. Amino acids: CASSQDASSNQPQHF.

At least ten counts were recorded for this clonotype. The DNA for the CDR3 is TGTGCCTGGGGACCAGGGAGTTACTACAATGAGCAGTTCTTC. This codes for CAWGPGSYYNEQFF. The chain uses TRBV30 and TRBJ2-1; D possibly uses TRBD1 or TRBD2 (5 bases each). CDR1 and CDR2 (germline): GTSNPN, SVGIG (reference sequence). Trimming stripped 5 bases from V and 3 bases from J, with 14 bases between. This CDR3 contains 14 residues.

This clonotype appeared many times. CDR3 protein: CASSFGTGGVLNTEAFF. The CDR3 bases are TGCGCCAGCAGCTTCGGAACAGGGGGTGTGCTGAACACTGAAGCTTTCTTT. V gene TRBV5-1 combines with J gene TRBJ1-1, with 8 bases fitting TRBD1. This CDR3 is 17 amino acids long. The V gene end was trimmed by 2 bases and the J gene end by 0 bases; junction bases not matched to a gene: 9. Germline lookup yields CDR1 SGHRS and CDR2 YFSETQ.

This clonotype was seen at least ten times. The chain has TRBV19 and TRBJ2-3; 8 bases map to TRBD1. This CDR3 region has 17 residues. With 6 bases clipped from V and 0 bases from J, the junction kept 11 bases outside the gene matches. Germline V gives CDR1 LNHDA, CDR2 SQIVND (reference sequence). CDR3 DNA sequence: TGTGCCAGTAGCCTCGGTGCAGGGGGCCTTAGCACAGATACGCAGTATTTT. This gives the protein CASSLGAGGLSTDTQYF.

Ten or more counts support this clonotype. This chain uses TRBV28 with TRBJ1-2; D is uncertain. V lost 2 bases to trimming and J lost 0 bases, with 10 bases between them. The germline CDR1 and CDR2 sequences are MDHEN and SYDVKM. This CDR3 comprises 15 residues. The CDR3 is CASSLIRFSNYGYTF. The DNA of the CDR3 is TGTGCCAGCAGTTTAATCAGGTTTTCTAACTATGGCTACACCTTC.

This clonotype was seen repeatedly, ten times or more. The V call is TRBV29-1, the J call TRBJ2-7; 9 positions agree with TRBD1. J lost 4 bases, V lost 1 base, and 5 bases had no gene match. This CDR3 is 14 amino acids long. Germline CDR1 is SQVTM and CDR2 is ANQGSEA. The CDR3 region is CSVEGGQGRYEQYF. The CDR3 DNA reads as TGCAGCGTTGAAGGAGGACAGGGGAGGTACGAGCAGTACTTC.